The T cell receptor (beta chain) described here comes from a study of low-dose radiotherapy and immunotherapy resistance in tumors. Looking at the study overall: Given every two weeks, intravenous cyclophosphamide 200 mg/m2 preceded radiation and immunotherapy by one day.

First-strand cDNA used TRAV- and TRBV-specific primers, covering alpha and beta chains. Over around 19 PCR cycles, TCRs were amplified from a constant-region primer and V-primer adapter. MiXCR was run by TCRdb on the reads, yielding one entry per CDR3 protein. The repertoire includes around 65,000 distinct CDR3 sequences, about a quarter of them detected once, and 6% to 7% sits in the top ten. Germline CDR1 and CDR2: LGHNA and YNFKEQ. The CDR3 loop spans 14 amino acids. V was shortened by 4 bases and J by 4 bases, with 13 bases between the two germline ends. Time point specified: before trial treatment.

The receptor was isolated from a male donor with rectosigmoid adenocarcinoma. The sample consisted of PBMCs, taken before treatment. The chain employs TRBV4-2 and TRBJ1-1; possibly TRBD1 for D (5 bases). As DNA, the CDR3 is TGTGCCAGCAGCCCGGTGGTGAGGGGCACTGAAGCTTTCTTT. It specifies CASSPVVRGTEAFF.